These 27 T cell receptor beta chains came from one sample sequenced in a study of T-cell reconstitution after alpha-beta-depleted transplantation in children. Unique molecular identifiers were incorporated during preparation of the TCRbeta library. Using its own MiXCR run on the PCR reads, TCRdb lists one record per CDR3 protein. The sample has about 270,000 distinct CDR3 sequences, over 8% seen once. The sequences come from PBMCs from the stem cell graft donor, collected from the stem cell graft. The receptors shown here come from a human donor who donated a stem cell graft to a child with SCID.

The chain combines TRBV5-6 with TRBJ1-2, with D perhaps TRBD1 (5 bases). This CDR3 has 15 amino acids. Germline V lookup: CDR1 SGHDT, CDR2 YYEEEE. Trimming stripped 4 bases from V and 4 bases from J, with 17 bases between. This CDR3 is CASSLRQTKTYGYTF. The CDR3 DNA is TGTGCCAGCAGCCTCCGACAGACCAAGACCTATGGCTACACCTTC.

This rearrangement joins TRBV2 to TRBJ1-1; D is ambiguous. The V end was cut by 9 bases, the J end by 0 bases, with 14 bases between. The CDR3 totals 14 residues. Germline V CDR1 and CDR2: SNHLY, FYNNEI. The CDR3: CARQTGPMNTEAFF. The CDR3 DNA follows: TGTGCCAGACAGACCGGACCAATGAACACTGAAGCTTTCTTT.

This clonotype has a count of ten or more. V usage is TRBV11-2 and J usage is TRBJ2-7; a possible D gene is TRBD2 (6 bases). CDR3 length equals 14 residues. Germline-derived CDR1 and CDR2 are SGHAT and FQNNGV. The V gene lost 1 base and the J gene lost 3 bases, with 10 bases spanning the gap. The CDR3 region has the DNA TGTGCCAGCAGCTTAGGGAGCGGGTACTACGAGCAGTACTTC. As protein: CASSLGSGYYEQYF.

This clonotype was seen a few times. This chain uses TRBV5-1 with TRBJ2-7; 11 nucleotides align to TRBD1. The CDR3 has 16 amino acids. The germline V gene has CDR1 SGHRS and CDR2 YFSETQ. V trimming: 0 bases; J trimming: 5 bases; junction bases outside the gene matches: 7. The CDR3 loop reads CASSLGTGGAFNEQYF. CDR3 coding DNA: TGCGCCAGCAGCTTGGGGACAGGGGGCGCTTTCAACGAGCAGTACTTC.

V usage is TRBV5-1 and J usage is TRBJ2-3, with 9 bases fitting TRBD1. The ends lost 2 bases at V and 2 bases at J; junction bases unmatched: 3. This CDR3 comprises 15 residues. Germline V gene data show CDR1 as SGHRS and CDR2 as YFSETQ. Written as DNA, the CDR3 is TGCGCCAGCAGCTTTACAGGGGGCCTCACAGATACGCAGTATTTT. This gives the protein CASSFTGGLTDTQYF.

This clonotype was picked up a small number of times. The chain joins TRBV27 to TRBJ2-5; 7 nucleotides align to TRBD1. The CDR3 is 16 residues long. Germline-derived CDR1 and CDR2 are MNHEY and SMNVEV (reference sequence). Trimming took 5 bases from V and 2 from J; bases not matched to a gene: 11. Here the CDR3 reads CASSRYYRDSQETQYF. CDR3 DNA: TGTGCCAGCAGTCGATACTACCGGGACAGTCAAGAGACCCAGTACTTC.

This clonotype was seen ten or more times. The rearrangement links TRBV12-3 or TRBV12-4 to TRBJ1-1; 8 bases are shared with TRBD1. V shed 3 bases and J 7 bases; nucleotides not matched to a gene: 4. This CDR3 is 13 amino acids long. The chain's CDR3 is CASSFSGGDEAFF. DNA for the CDR3: TGTGCCAGCAGTTTTTCAGGGGGCGATGAAGCTTTCTTT.

This rearrangement joins TRBV28 to TRBJ1-5, with 10 bases identical to TRBD1. V gave up 3 bases and J gave up 7 bases; unmatched junction bases: 9. Germline V gene data show CDR1 as MDHEN and CDR2 as SYDVKM. There are 16 residues in the CDR3. CDR3 sequence reads: CASSFWLGQGTQPQHF. The CDR3 DNA sequence: TGTGCCAGCAGTTTTTGGTTGGGACAGGGGACGCAGCCCCAGCATTTT.

This clonotype was counted ten times or more. The rearrangement links TRBV11-3 to TRBJ1-1; D might be TRBD1 (5 bases). The CDR3 loop spans 13 amino acids. Between the trimmed V and J ends, which lost 4 bases and 1 base, there was a span of 7 bases. Germline values: CDR1 SGHNT, CDR2 YENEEA. The CDR3 sequence: CASSSGKNTEAFF. CDR3 DNA: TGTGCCAGCAGCTCAGGGAAGAACACTGAAGCTTTCTTT.

In this sample, this clonotype turned up a few times. The chain joins TRBV7-2 to TRBJ2-5, with TRBD1 matching 8 bases. Germline V lookup: CDR1 SGHTA, CDR2 FQGNSA. The CDR3 length is 13 residues. V shed 2 bases and J 9 bases; nucleotides not matched to a gene: 5. DNA of the CDR3: TGTGCCAGCAGCTTAAGACAGGGGCAGCCCCAGTACTTC. Translating it yields CASSLRQGQPQYF. Full variable domain (outside the CDR3, taken from reference TRBV7-2 and TRBJ2-5): GAGVSQSPSNKVTEKGKDVELRCDPISGHTALYWYRQSLGQGLEFLIYFQGNSAPDKSGLPSDRFSAERTGGSVSTLTIQRTQQEDSAVYLCASSLRQGQPQYFGPGTRLLVL.

This clonotype was observed a few times. V and J are TRBV5-5 and TRBJ2-7; D not resolved. This CDR3 spans 13 amino acids. Trimming pared 4 bases from V and 2 bases from J, leaving 10 bases between. CDR1 and CDR2 (germline): SGHKS, YYEKEE (reference sequence). CDR3 amino acids: CASSPDGTYEQYF. The CDR3 DNA follows: TGTGCCAGCAGCCCGGATGGGACCTACGAGCAGTACTTC. Full variable domain (outside the CDR3, taken from reference TRBV5-5 and TRBJ2-7): DAGVTQSPTHLIKTRGQQVTLRCSPISGHKSVSWYQQVLGQGPQFIFQYYEKEERGRGNFPDRFSARQFPNYSSELNVNALLLGDSALYLCASSPDGTYEQYFGPGTRLTVT.

V and J are TRBV20-1 and TRBJ1-2, with a tentative D call TRBD1 (6 bases). The germline CDR1 and CDR2 sequences are DFQATT and SNEGSKA (reference sequence). CDR3 size: 14 residues. Between the trimmed V and J ends, which lost 1 base and 8 bases, there was a span of 17 bases. Written as DNA, the CDR3 is TGCAGTGCTAGAGGTCCCACAGGGTTCGCCGGCTACACCTTC. It yields the protein CSARGPTGFAGYTF.

The rearrangement links TRBV7-3 to TRBJ2-1, with no clear D. V lost 1 base to trimming and J lost 7 bases, with 11 bases between them. The CDR3 covers 14 residues. Looked up from germline, CDR1 is SGHTA and CDR2 is FQGTGA. Here the CDR3 reads CASSLNGGINEQFF. The CDR3 region has the DNA TGTGCCAGCAGCTTAAATGGTGGAATTAATGAGCAGTTCTTC.

The sample holds many counts of this clonotype. The chain recombines TRBV6-5 with TRBJ2-3; TRBD1 matches at 7 bases. V lost 0 bases, J lost 0 bases, and 12 bases stayed unmatched. Germline lookup yields CDR1 MNHEY and CDR2 SVGAGI. The CDR3 runs to 19 residues. The CDR3 DNA is TGTGCCAGCAGTTACTCATCCGGGACAGTTTATACTAGCACAGATACGCAGTATTTT. Amino acid sequence: CASSYSSGTVYTSTDTQYF.

This clonotype was seen more than once but under ten times. J is TRBJ1-2 and V is TRBV20-1; D may be TRBD1 (6 bases). The CDR3 sequence is 14 residues long. In germline, CDR1 is DFQATT, CDR2 SNEGSKA (reference sequence). Between the trimmed V and J ends, which lost 5 bases and 2 bases, there was a span of 15 bases. In DNA, the CDR3 is TGCAGTGCTGAGGGACACCCGGAAAACTATGGCTACACCTTC. Translation: CSAEGHPENYGYTF.

This clonotype was counted only a few times. The V gene is TRBV5-1, the J gene TRBJ2-7; D not resolved. The CDR3 extends over 13 amino acids. Germline CDR1 SGHRS, CDR2 YFSETQ. V was shortened by 2 bases and J by 3 bases, with 9 bases between the two germline ends. The CDR3 coding sequence is TGCGCCAGCAGCTTTTTCCCCGGCTACGAGCAGTACTTC. It translates to CASSFFPGYEQYF.

This clonotype has ten or more counts. The CDR3 region is CASSSGLGGNEQFF. The CDR3 DNA reads TGCGCCAGCAGCTCGGGACTAGGTGGGAATGAGCAGTTCTTC. The chain employs TRBV5-1 and TRBJ2-1; 8 bases are a match to TRBD2. Germline loops: CDR1 SGHRS, CDR2 YFSETQ. The CDR3 loop spans 14 amino acids. J lost 7 bases, V lost 3 bases, and 6 bases had no gene match.

The gene calls are TRBV20-1 and TRBJ2-3; D remains ambiguous. The CDR3 is 12 residues long. Germline V gene sequence: CDR1 DFQATT, CDR2 SNEGSKA (reference sequence). V lost 1 base, J lost 4 bases, and 6 bases lay in between. The CDR3 reads CSARAGADTQYF. The CDR3 coding sequence is TGCAGTGCTAGAGCGGGTGCAGATACGCAGTATTTT.

This clonotype showed up just a few times. The V call is TRBV12-3 or TRBV12-4, the J call TRBJ2-7; 8 bases align to TRBD1. The CDR3 loop spans 12 amino acids. V lost 5 bases, J lost 9 bases, and 6 bases stayed unmatched. This chain's CDR3 is CASSQDRDGQYF. CDR3 nucleotides: TGTGCCAGCAGTCAGGACAGGGACGGGCAGTACTTC.

The chain employs TRBV20-1 and TRBJ2-7; TRBD1 or TRBD2 may be the D gene (6 bases each). Between the trimmed V and J ends, which lost 0 bases and 4 bases, there was a span of 28 bases. The CDR3 loop spans 19 amino acids. From germline, CDR1 is DFQATT and CDR2 SNEGSKA (reference sequence). CDR3 residues: CSARDQRGQSPTGLYEQYF. Written as DNA, the CDR3 is TGCAGTGCTAGAGATCAACGGGGACAATCCCCCACTGGACTATACGAGCAGTACTTC.

This clonotype has ten or more counts. The CDR3 loop reads CASSLEGPSDEQYF. The CDR3 coding sequence is TGCGCCAGCAGCTTAGAGGGACCGTCGGACGAGCAGTACTTC. V gene TRBV5-1 combines with J gene TRBJ2-7, with D perhaps assigned TRBD1 or TRBD2 (5 bases each). V dropped 2 bases and J dropped 5 bases, with 14 bases sitting between them. The CDR3 covers 14 residues. CDR1 is SGHRS and CDR2 is YFSETQ in the germline V gene.

In this sample, this clonotype turned up a few times. One end of the junction varies from germline; a read error may be responsible. The CDR3 DNA reads TGTGCTAGCAGCTTAGGGGTGGGTCCGGCCTACGAGCAGTACTTC. Encoded protein: CASSLGVGPAYEQYF. The chain employs TRBV7-7 and TRBJ2-7; possible D gene TRBD1, 5 bases. The germline gives CDR1 SSHAT, CDR2 FNYEAQ (reference sequence). The CDR3 runs 15 residues.

This clonotype was recorded many times. The chain combines TRBV12-3 or TRBV12-4 with TRBJ1-1; a weak D match, TRBD1 (6 bases). The V end lost 7 bases, the J end lost 7 bases, and 13 bases lay between the germline ends. The CDR3 length is 12 residues. The CDR3 here is CASNGGLGEAFF. In nucleotides, the CDR3 is TGTGCCAGCAACGGGGGGCTTGGTGAAGCTTTCTTT.

Remarks on this clonotype: This may stem from a read error, because a much larger clone lies one nucleotide away. The chain joins TRBV10-3 to TRBJ2-7, with D maybe TRBD1 (5 bases). Germline V gives CDR1 ENHRY, CDR2 SYGVKD. The CDR3 loop spans 12 amino acids. In nucleotides, the CDR3 is TGTGCCATCAGTGTTGGGGCCTACGAGCAGTGCTTC. It specifies CAISVGAYEQCF.

This clonotype has at least ten counts. The chain uses TRBV5-6 and TRBJ2-5; TRBD2 matches at 9 bases. Germline assignment: CDR1 SGHDT and CDR2 YYEEEE. The CDR3 runs 15 residues. V shed 0 bases and J 1 base; nucleotides not matched to a gene: 1. The CDR3 coding sequence is TGTGCCAGCAGCTTGGCAGCGGGGGGCCAAGAGACCCAGTACTTC. Encoded protein: CASSLAAGGQETQYF.

The CDR3 loop is CATSREWGDTGELFF. The CDR3 DNA sequence: TGTGCCACCAGCAGAGAGTGGGGGGATACCGGGGAGCTGTTTTTT. The chain employs TRBV15 and TRBJ2-2, with D possibly TRBD2 on 6 matching bases. This CDR3 comprises 15 residues. CDR1 is LNHNV, CDR2 YYDKDF, per germline (reference sequence). The V and J ends lost 0 bases and 5 bases respectively, with 10 bases between them.

This rearrangement joins TRBV25-1 to TRBJ1-5; 8 bases match TRBD1. The germline CDR1 and CDR2 sequences are MGHDK and SYGVNS. The CDR3 covers 15 residues. The J segment lost 2 bases and the V segment lost 4 bases, leaving 4 bases of the junction unmatched. The CDR3 DNA reads as TGTGCCAGCAGTGGGACAGGGTCGGGCAATCAGCCCCAGCATTTT. Its translation is CASSGTGSGNQPQHF.